Reported below is one T cell receptor (beta chain). The antigen is unknown. These data are taken from a study of OX40 agonist ivuxolimab in advanced cancers. On the study more broadly: An agonistic human IgG2 monoclonal antibody against OX40 (CD134) was given.

Assay: immunoSEQ multiplex PCR; the TCRdb copy retains only in-frame clones and omits some. The sample has 35,000 to 50,000 clones, around 89% seen once. Broader study findings: Antigen specificity was not determined for the expanded peripheral T cells.

Here the sequenced sample was CD4+ or CD8+ T cells sorted from blood, taken in a trial of the OX40 agonist ivuxolimab. The TCR originated in an adult with an advanced solid tumor such as melanoma, head and neck, liver or kidney cancer.

CDR3: CASSQDLGGAETQYF. In nucleotides, the CDR3 is TGTGCCAGCAGCCAAGATCTTGGGGGGGCGGAGACCCAGTACTTC. The chain combines TRBV14 with TRBJ2-5; D might be TRBD2 (7 bases). The CDR3 length is 15 residues. Per germline, CDR1 SGHDN and CDR2 FVKESK. V was clipped by 0 bases and J by 5 bases, with 13 bases between them.